This entry lists 8 T cell receptor beta chains sequenced from one sample in a study of T cells after yellow fever vaccination. TCRdb reprocessed the 5' RACE reads via MiXCR and lists one record per CDR3 protein. This sample yields roughly 340,000 distinct CDR3 sequences, of which 8% to 10% are seen a single time; around 17% belongs to the top ten. The source material was PBMCs, sampled on the day of the first yellow fever vaccination. Receptor source: a man between 18 and 29 years old who received the YFV17D yellow fever vaccine.

V usage is TRBV13 and J usage is TRBJ2-3, with 11 bases aligning to TRBD2. CDR1 and CDR2 (germline): PRHDT, FYEKMQ (reference sequence). The CDR3 length is 16 residues. Unmatched junction bases numbered 3, after V lost 3 bases and J lost 1 base. CDR3 in amino acids: CASSFTTSGGTDTQYF. DNA for the CDR3: TGTGCCAGCAGCTTCACGACTAGCGGGGGCACAGATACGCAGTATTTT.

This clonotype showed up just a few times. This chain connects TRBV5-1 to TRBJ2-4; the match to TRBD1 covers 10 bases. Per the germline V gene, CDR1 is SGHRS and CDR2 is YFSETQ. V was pared by 3 bases and J by 2 bases, with 5 bases of the junction left unmatched. CDR3 length: 16 amino acids. CDR3 region: CASSSPGQGTKNIQYF. The CDR3 DNA reads as TGCGCCAGCAGCTCACCGGGACAGGGGACCAAAAACATTCAGTACTTC.

This clonotype has at least ten counts. V is TRBV9 and J is TRBJ2-5; 9 bases are a match to TRBD2. The germline gives CDR1 SGDLS, CDR2 YYNGEE. The CDR3 runs to 13 residues. J gave up 9 bases and V 3 bases, and 6 bases lay outside the gene matches. CDR3 amino acids: CASSASGAPAQYF. DNA of the CDR3: TGTGCCAGCAGCGCTAGCGGGGCCCCGGCCCAGTACTTC.

This clonotype was observed a few times. The J gene is TRBJ2-2, the V gene TRBV4-3; 9 bases agree with TRBD2. The CDR3 consists of 14 residues. V was clipped by 6 bases and J by 6 bases; unmatched bases: 5. Germline values: CDR1 LGHNA, CDR2 YSLEER. The CDR3 loop reads CASSFSGGSGELFF. Here the CDR3 DNA reads TGCGCCAGCAGTTTCAGCGGGGGGTCCGGGGAGCTGTTTTTT.

The CDR3 sequence: CAISALESFGYTF. CDR3 in DNA: TGTGCCATCAGTGCCCTAGAGTCCTTTGGCTACACCTTC. The rearrangement links TRBV10-3 to TRBJ1-2; D not certain. CDR1 ENHRY and CDR2 SYGVKD come from the germline V gene. V gave up 4 bases and J gave up 7 bases, with 13 bases separating them. The CDR3 totals 13 residues.

The rearrangement joins TRBV6-5 to TRBJ1-1, with unresolved D. The CDR3 is 12 amino acids. With 7 bases removed from V and 6 bases from J, the gap between germline ends came to 12 bases. Germline CDR1 is MNHEY and CDR2 is SVGAGI. The DNA for the CDR3 is TGTGCCAGCAAGACCGGGAGCGCTGAAGCTTTCTTT. This encodes CASKTGSAEAFF.

The chain recombines TRBV7-2 with TRBJ2-5; D might be TRBD1 (6 bases). The CDR3 is 13 residues long. Germline lookup yields CDR1 SGHTA and CDR2 FQGNSA. Deletions cut 5 bases from V and 3 bases from J, with 10 bases between. This chain's CDR3 is CASSPGQEETQYF. The CDR3 DNA sequence: TGTGCCAGCAGCCCGGGACAAGAAGAGACCCAGTACTTC.

This clonotype appeared a few times. The V gene is TRBV29-1, the J gene TRBJ2-3; D tentatively fits TRBD1 or TRBD2 (5 bases each). The ends were cut back, 5 bases at V and 0 bases at J, with 15 bases in the middle. CDR1 and CDR2 from the germline V gene are SQVTM and ANQGSEA. There are 15 residues in the CDR3. In DNA form, the CDR3 reads TGCAGCGTTACTGGGGACCTCCCTAGCACAGATACGCAGTATTTT. This translates into CSVTGDLPSTDTQYF.